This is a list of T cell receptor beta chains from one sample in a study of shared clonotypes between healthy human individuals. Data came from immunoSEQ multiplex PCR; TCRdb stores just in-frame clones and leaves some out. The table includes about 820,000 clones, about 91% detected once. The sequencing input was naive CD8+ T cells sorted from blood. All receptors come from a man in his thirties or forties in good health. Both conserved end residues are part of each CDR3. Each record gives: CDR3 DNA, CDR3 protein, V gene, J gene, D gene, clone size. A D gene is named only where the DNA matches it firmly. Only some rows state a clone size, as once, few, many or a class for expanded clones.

TGCGCCAGCAGCCTTTTAGCGGGAGAATCGAATGAGCAGTTCTTC	CASSLLAGESNEQFF	TRBV4-3	TRBJ2-1	TRBD2	-
TGTGCCAGCTCTCTCTGGGGGACAAACAATGAGCAGTTCTTC	CASSLWGTNNEQFF	TRBV11-2	TRBJ2-1	-	-
TGTGCCAGCAGCGTAGGGGCAGGACTAGACTACGAGCAGTACTTC	CASSVGAGLDYEQYF	TRBV9	TRBJ2-7	TRBD2	-
TGTGCCAGCAGATTGGGGCTAGCGGACTACAATGAGCAGTTCTTC	CASRLGLADYNEQFF	TRBV5-4	TRBJ2-1	TRBD2	-
TGTGCCAGCAGCCAAGTAATGCCCATGACAGGGGCTGATAGCAATCAGCCCCAGCATTTT	CASSQVMPMTGADSNQPQHF	TRBV4-2	TRBJ1-5	TRBD1	-
TGTGCCAGTAGTATGTACAGCGGGACCTACGAGCAGTACTTC	CASSMYSGTYEQYF	TRBV19	TRBJ2-7	TRBD2	-
TGTGCCAGTAGAACAGGAATTTCGGCTAATGAAAAACTGTTTTTT	CASRTGISANEKLFF	TRBV19	TRBJ1-4	-	-
TGTGCCAGCAGCTTGGGGGGTACCTACGAGCAGTACTTC	CASSLGGTYEQYF	TRBV5-4	TRBJ2-7	-	-
TGTGCCAGCAGCTTACCCGTGGCATCGGACCGAGGACACCGCGACACCGGGGAGCTGTTTTTT	CASSLPVASDRGHRDTGELFF	TRBV7-6	TRBJ2-2	-	-
TGTGCCAGCAGCCACCCGCCGCCTTACGAGCAGTACTTC	CASSHPPPYEQYF	TRBV7-9	TRBJ2-7	-	-
TGTGCCAGCAGCGGCCGGGACAGGAGTGAGTTGAACACTGAAGCTTTCTTT	CASSGRDRSELNTEAFF	TRBV5-4	TRBJ1-1	TRBD1	-
TGTGCCAGCAGCGTAGGGGGTCTAGGGAGCGCCGCCCAAGAGACCCAGTACTTC	CASSVGGLGSAAQETQYF	TRBV9	TRBJ2-5	-	-
TGCACCAGCAGCCAAGGGTGGACAGGGATTTACGAGCAGTACTTC	CTSSQGWTGIYEQYF	TRBV1	TRBJ2-7	-	once
TGTGCCACCAGCAGATCTTTACTAGCGGGAGGAGAGGATGAGCAGTTCTTC	CATSRSLLAGGEDEQFF	TRBV15	TRBJ2-1	TRBD2	-
TGTGCCAGCAGTTACTCGGGGTACGGGGCCAACGTCCTGACTTTC	CASSYSGYGANVLTF	TRBV6-5	TRBJ2-6	-	-
TGTGCCAGCAGCAACGGCAGGTTGAGGAACATTCAGTACTTC	CASSNGRLRNIQYF	TRBV9	TRBJ2-4	-	-
TGTGCCAGCAGTTATTGGCGTATGGGTAGCAATCAGCCCCAGCATTTT	CASSYWRMGSNQPQHF	TRBV6-6	TRBJ1-5	-	-
TGTGCCAGCAGCGTATCGGGGAGGAAAGGCTACACCTTC	CASSVSGRKGYTF	TRBV9	TRBJ1-2	-	-
TGTGCCAGTAGTACCCTCGGTCCAAATGAAAAACTGTTTTTT	CASSTLGPNEKLFF	TRBV19	TRBJ1-4	-	-
TGTGCCAGCAGCTTGGGTTTCGGAGGGAAAGCCTACGAGCAGTACTTC	CASSLGFGGKAYEQYF	TRBV5-5	TRBJ2-7	-	-
TGTGCCAGCAGCTTAATCGCCCTGGGCAATGAGCAGTTCTTC	CASSLIALGNEQFF	TRBV7-9	TRBJ2-1	-	-
TGCAGCGTGACTCCTGAGTCGGGGGGAGCCTACGAGCAGTACTTC	CSVTPESGGAYEQYF	TRBV29-1	TRBJ2-7	TRBD2	-
TGTGCCAGCAGTTTAGGGGGCGGAGATGGCTACACCTTC	CASSLGGGDGYTF	TRBV27	TRBJ1-2	-	-
TGCGCCAGCAGCCAAGATTTCACAGGCGATGGCTACACCTTC	CASSQDFTGDGYTF	TRBV4-1	TRBJ1-2	-	-
TGCGCCAGCAGCTTGGCCCCCGGACAGGTGAATGAAAAACTGTTTTTT	CASSLAPGQVNEKLFF	TRBV5-1	TRBJ1-4	TRBD1	-
TGTGCCAGCAGCTTAGGGCCAAACACCGGGGAGCTGTTTTTT	CASSLGPNTGELFF	TRBV11-2	TRBJ2-2	-	-
TGTGCCAGCAGTTTTAAGGGGGATAGGGGGGACTATGGCTACACCTTC	CASSFKGDRGDYGYTF	TRBV28	TRBJ1-2	-	-
TGTGCCAGCAGCTCCTCCCTGGGCGGGAGCTCCTACAATGAGCAGTTCTTC	CASSSSLGGSSYNEQFF	TRBV9	TRBJ2-1	TRBD2	-
TGTGCCAGCAGTTCGCCGCTGCGGGGGGACTACAATGAGCAGTTCTTC	CASSSPLRGDYNEQFF	TRBV28	TRBJ2-1	TRBD2	-
TGTGCCTCCCTAACGGGCGGCTCCTACGAGCAGTACTTC	CASLTGGSYEQYF	TRBV7-9	TRBJ2-7	-	-
TGTGCCAGCACGTTCTACAATGAGCAGTTCTTC	CASTFYNEQFF	TRBV21-1	TRBJ2-1	-	-
TGTGCCAGCAGCCAAGATCTAGCAGCCGAGACCCAGTACTTC	CASSQDLAAETQYF	TRBV14	TRBJ2-5	-	-
TGTGCCAGCAGGTACACTACCGAAGGCACAGATACGCAGTATTTT	CASRYTTEGTDTQYF	TRBV6-6	TRBJ2-3	-	-
TGTGCCAGCAGCTTTGAACTAGCGACCTACAATGAGCAGTTCTTC	CASSFELATYNEQFF	TRBV28	TRBJ2-1	TRBD2	-
TGCGCCAGCAGTGAGTCCAGGGGACGCCACTACGAGCAGTACTTC	CASSESRGRHYEQYF	TRBV10-1	TRBJ2-7	-	-
TGTGCCAGCAGCTCGACCGGGACAGGGAGTTACGAGCAGTACTTC	CASSSTGTGSYEQYF	TRBV7-6	TRBJ2-7	TRBD1	-
TGTGCCAGCTCGGAGGGGCCGAACACCGGGGAGCTGTTTTTT	CASSEGPNTGELFF	TRBV18	TRBJ2-2	-	-
TGTGCCAGCCAACAGGCGGGAATTCACGAGCAGTACTTC	CASQQAGIHEQYF	TRBV27	TRBJ2-7	-	once
TGTGCCAGCAGCTCAAATTTGGACGGATCCTACGAGCAGTACTTC	CASSSNLDGSYEQYF	TRBV13	TRBJ2-7	-	once
TGCAGCGTTGTGGCGAGCGCGGGACTTATACGAGATACGCAGTATTTT	CSVVASAGLIRDTQYF	TRBV29-1	TRBJ2-3	-	-
TGTGCCAGCAGCTCAGACATCGACAGATTCCGCGGCACAGATACGCAGTATTTT	CASSSDIDRFRGTDTQYF	TRBV7-9	TRBJ2-3	-	-
TGTGCCAGCAGCTTATACGACAGAGGCTACACCTTC	CASSLYDRGYTF	TRBV7-9	TRBJ1-2	-	-
TGCGCCAGCAGCCAGGGACTAGCGCAGATCACAGATACGCAGTATTTT	CASSQGLAQITDTQYF	TRBV4-1	TRBJ2-3	TRBD2	-
TGTGCCAGCAGCCTCGTAAATCCGGCCAACTATGGCTACACCTTC	CASSLVNPANYGYTF	TRBV7-9	TRBJ1-2	-	-
TGTGCCAGCCGAAACACGGCCGGGGAGCTGTTTTTT	CASRNTAGELFF	TRBV7-9	TRBJ2-2	-	-
TGCGCCAGCAGCGCTGGGACAGCCTACGAGCAGTACTTC	CASSAGTAYEQYF	TRBV5-1	TRBJ2-7	TRBD1	-
TGTGCCAGCAGCTTACCGGGCTCCTACTACAATGAGCAGTTCTTC	CASSLPGSYYNEQFF	TRBV7-2	TRBJ2-1	-	-
TGTGCCACCAGCAGAGCGACAGATACCTACGAGCAGTACTTC	CATSRATDTYEQYF	TRBV15	TRBJ2-7	-	-
TGCGCCAGCAGCCCTTGGGAACCCACAGATACGCAGTATTTT	CASSPWEPTDTQYF	TRBV4-1	TRBJ2-3	-	-
TGTGCCAGCAGCTTAGTTCGAAGTTTTTACGAGCAGTACTTC	CASSLVRSFYEQYF	TRBV11-2	TRBJ2-7	-	-
TGTGCCTGGAGCGGGGTAAACCCGCTCGACCGTTACTTC	CAWSGVNPLDRYF	TRBV30	TRBJ2-7	-	-
TGTGCCAGCAGTGCGACCGGGACTAGCGGGACCAACGAGCAGTACTTC	CASSATGTSGTNEQYF	TRBV27	TRBJ2-7	TRBD2	-
TGTGCCAGCAGCTTCTCCGGGGACAGGGATTCTCAGTACTTC	CASSFSGDRDSQYF	TRBV5-4	TRBJ2-5	TRBD1	-
TGCGCCAGCAGTGAAGGGGCCGAGCAGTACTTC	CASSEGAEQYF	TRBV10-2	TRBJ2-7	-	-
TGCGCCAGCAGCCAAGAAGGGGGGGCAGATACGCAGTATTTT	CASSQEGGADTQYF	TRBV4-3	TRBJ2-3	-	-